This section outlines one TCR beta chain sequence together with its context. Its antigen is still unknown. The sample holds no much larger clone one base away, and base qualities are not on file. The sample belongs to a study of blood T cell repertoires in COVID-19 (dated by TCRdb to between 2020 and 2021). A note on the overall study: The collaborator samples originated in the United States, Italy and Spain and spanned the acute and convalescent phases of COVID-19. The material from the prospective study consisted of cDNA or gDNA derived from T cells, B-cell-depleted T cells, or PBMCs. The dataset comprised deeply sampled blood TCRbeta repertoires from subjects exposed to, actively infected with, or recovered from COVID-19. A freely available public database, intended as a resource for researchers studying the immune response to SARS-CoV-2, is where the repertoires were released. The samples were drawn from two sources: the first 160 participants of the ongoing ImmuneRACE study, and fewer than 1,500 subjects contributed by 6 global collaborators. Sample metadata almost always included a de-identified subject ID, COVID-19 status, age in years and sex. Where available, HLA class I and class II types were obtained from metadata supplied by the sample provider rather than from assay-based typing.

TCRbeta CDR3 regions were amplified from genomic DNA by means of the immunoSEQ Assay, a bias-controlled multiplex PCR. Concerning the study's data processing: The number of nucleated cells in each sample was estimated from the amplification of reference gene primers within the assay. To quantify the absolute abundance of each unique TCRbeta CDR3 rearrangement, sequence reads were collapsed and filtered. For each sample, productive Simpson clonality was calculated as the square root of Simpson's diversity index over productive rearrangements. TCRdb mirrors the immuneACCESS table, restricted to in-frame sequences. Some clones are absent from its copies; in checked studies, under half trace to an unresolved V gene, and the reason for the others is unknown. V, J and clone size were drawn from that table, and D and trimming were deduced from the DNA. The sample records about 250,000 clones, 85% to 90% of which are singletons. Jointly, the top ten make up 15% to 18% of the sample.

What the research found in general, with its limitations: The quantity of clinical and demographic metadata differed by source and by participant and was supplied without curation.

CDR1 and CDR2 are drawn from the germline V gene (reference sequence): SGHNT, YYREEE. Counted from cysteine to phenylalanine, this CDR3 has 13 amino acids. Only the CDR3 DNA stays, 39 bases, in frame from base 1. V loses 7 bases of germline sequence and J loses 2 bases, and the interval between the two ends is 13 bases. In the prospective study, participants were about 18 to 100 years old, resided in about two dozen geographic areas of the United States, and were enrolled through a virtual design. To assign participants to cohorts, the prospective study relied on clinical history that participants themselves reported in a screening survey and a study questionnaire. For ImmuneRACE Cohort 3, a participant was defined as recovered based on two consecutive negative NP/OP PCR tests, clearance by a healthcare professional, or resolution of symptoms. Mobile phlebotomists in the prospective study collected whole blood, serum and a nasopharyngeal or oropharyngeal swab from every participant. Prospective study participants could optionally give additional blood draws and questionnaires over an approximately two-month period. Prospective study blood samples were shipped either frozen or at room temperature before DNA extraction.

The chain links TRBV5-4 with TRBJ2-7, and perhaps TRBD2 as D gene, on 5 matching bases. The sample taken for sequencing was PBMCs or T cells enriched from blood (not recorded which). The sequence derives from a man aged 18 to 30 who had recovered from COVID-19. The DNA sequence reads TGTGCCAGCTTTTCGGACTCCACCTACGAGCAGTACTTC. This yields the protein CASFSDSTYEQYF.